This T cell receptor (beta chain) was identified in a study of cytomegalovirus exposure and HLA in healthy donors. Clones were read by immunoSEQ multiplex PCR, and TCRdb kept only the in-frame ones, dropping some. Altogether 150,000 to 200,000 clones are present, roughly 90% being singletons, with the ten largest covering around 6%. Worth noting for this clone: Antigen unknown.

Study-level points and caveats: The listing of 160 or so TCR beta chains classed them as cytomegalovirus-associated.

V was shortened by 10 bases and J by 0 bases, with 13 bases between the two germline ends. CDR3 length equals 13 residues. CDR1 is SGHDT and CDR2 is YYEEEE in the germline V gene. The receptor was derived from a woman aged 25 to 39 in good health and CMV-seronegative. Sequenced sample: PBMCs. The rearrangement links TRBV5-6 to TRBJ1-1; D ambiguous. CDR3 nucleotides: TGTGCCGCCGGGTCCGGGTTGAACACTGAAGCTTTCTTT. It translates to CAAGSGLNTEAFF.